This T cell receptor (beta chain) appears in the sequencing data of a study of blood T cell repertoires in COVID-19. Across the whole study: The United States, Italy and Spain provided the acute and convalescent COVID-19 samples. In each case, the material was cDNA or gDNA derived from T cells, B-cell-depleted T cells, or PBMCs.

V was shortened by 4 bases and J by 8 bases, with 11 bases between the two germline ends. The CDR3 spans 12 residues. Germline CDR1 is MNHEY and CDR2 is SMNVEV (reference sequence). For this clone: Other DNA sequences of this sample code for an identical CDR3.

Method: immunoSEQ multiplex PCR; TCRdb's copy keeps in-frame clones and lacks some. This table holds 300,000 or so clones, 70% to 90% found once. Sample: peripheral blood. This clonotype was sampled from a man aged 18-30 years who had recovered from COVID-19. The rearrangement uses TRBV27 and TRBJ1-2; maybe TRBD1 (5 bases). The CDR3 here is CASSSTGVGYTF. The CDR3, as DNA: TGTGCCAGCAGTTCCACGGGGGTGGGCTACACCTTC.